This T cell receptor beta chain was documented in a study of blood T cell repertoires in COVID-19. Turning to the study itself: What the recovered Cohort 3 donors had was two negative PCRs, clearance, or symptom resolution. COVID-19 samples from acute and convalescent phases originated in the United States, Italy and Spain. T cells, B-cell-depleted T cells, or PBMCs supplied cDNA or gDNA.

The protocol was immunoSEQ multiplex PCR, while the TCRdb copy is restricted to in-frame clones and leaves out a portion. The table records 250,000 to 350,000 clones, about 88% of them present only once. V lost 6 bases and J lost 5; bases outside the gene matches: 3. The CDR3 spans 14 residues. CDR1 and CDR2 (germline): KGHSH, LQKENI. Sequencing was carried out using PBMCs or T cells enriched from blood (not recorded which). The genes are TRBV18 and TRBJ1-4; 10 bases line up with TRBD1. The receptor was isolated from a woman aged 60-75 years in a cohort exposed to, infected with or recovered from COVID-19 (not recorded which). CDR3 region: CASSRTGGNEKLFF. The CDR3 nucleotides read TGTGCCAGCTCCCGGACAGGGGGGAATGAAAAACTGTTTTTT.